The rows below give T cell receptor beta chains drawn from one sample of a study of regulatory T cells in long-lasting Graves disease. Each CDR3 protein gets one entry after TCRdb re-called the multiplex PCR reads with MiXCR. There are 680,000 or so distinct CDR3 sequences in the sample; 15% to 20% occur only once, and 18% lies in the top ten. This sample also belongs to another study, concerning T cells in Graves' hyperthyroidism and ophthalmopathy.

The sample was peripheral blood mononuclear cells (PBMCs), taken at new diagnosis, from a patient treated with antithyroid drugs. These receptors originate from a woman in her 30s with Graves disease. The CDR3 runs from the conserved cysteine through the conserved F or W. The D gene is left open where the match is weak. A row's size may be missing; if present it is once, few, many or a size class.

>many|TRBV12-3/TRBV12-4|TRBJ2-3|12|TRBD2
TGTGCCAGCAGTTTACCGGGGGGATCGCAGTATTTT
CASSLPGGSQYF
>NA|TRBV11-1|TRBJ2-7|13|NA
TGTGCCAGCAGGCCTCACAGTGACTACGAGCAGTACTTC
CASRPHSDYEQYF
>many|TRBV12-3/TRBV12-4|TRBJ2-1|14|NA
TGTGCCAGCAGTTTAGCGCTCCGGGAGAATGAGCAGTTCTTC
CASSLALRENEQFF
>few|TRBV28|TRBJ1-6|17|NA
TGTGCCAGCAGTATAGGGGGTATTAGCTCCTATAATTCACCCCTCCACTTT
CASSIGGISSYNSPLHF
>many|TRBV2|TRBJ2-7|12|NA
TGTGCCTCTCGTGGGGATGCCTACGAGCAGTACTTC
CASRGDAYEQYF
>few|TRBV3-1|TRBJ1-6|12|NA
TGTGCCAGCAGCCAAGCCACTTCACCCCTCCACTTT
CASSQATSPLHF
>many|TRBV20-1|TRBJ2-5|14|NA
TGCAGTGCTTTCCGGGACGATTTAAAAGAGACCCAGTACTTC
CSAFRDDLKETQYF
>few|TRBV2|TRBJ2-1|16|NA
TGTGCCAGCAAGAAAGACGTCCCCCCTGGACCGCGTGAGCAGTTCTTC
CASKKDVPPGPREQFF
>NA|TRBV3-1|TRBJ2-5|16|TRBD2
TGTGCCAGCAGCCCGGGACTAGCCGAAACAAAAGAGACCCAGTACTTC
CASSPGLAETKETQYF
>few|TRBV4-1|TRBJ1-2|15|NA
TGCGCCAGCAGCCAAGATGAGGGGAGGGCGTATGGCTACACCTTC
CASSQDEGRAYGYTF
>NA|TRBV20-1|TRBJ2-6|15|NA
TGCAGTGGAGAGGGGGGGGCGAGAGGGGCCAACGTCCTGACTTTC
CSGEGGARGANVLTF
>NA|TRBV19|TRBJ1-6|13|NA
TGTGCCAGTAGTATGCGGCCGGATTCACCCCTCCACTTT
CASSMRPDSPLHF
>many|TRBV28|TRBJ2-3|13|NA
TGTGCCAGCTACCGACAGGGCACAGATACGCAGTATTTT
CASYRQGTDTQYF
>NA|TRBV19|TRBJ2-3|14|NA
TGTGCCAGTAGTATACAGGGAAGCACAGATACGCAGTATTTT
CASSIQGSTDTQYF
>many|TRBV28|TRBJ1-1|14|NA
TGTGCCAGCAGCCCCCGGGGAGGGGGCACTGAAGCTTTCTTT
CASSPRGGGTEAFF
>NA|TRBV7-9|TRBJ2-1|17|NA
TGTGCCAGCAGCCATAATTTTGGAGGGGGTGTTAGGGATGAGCAGTTCTTC
CASSHNFGGGVRDEQFF
>few|TRBV6-1|TRBJ1-4|14|NA
TGTGCCAGCAGTCCTCGACCGAGCACTGAAAAACTGTTTTTT
CASSPRPSTEKLFF
>many|TRBV12-3/TRBV12-4|TRBJ2-7|15|NA
TGTGCCAGCAGTTTGGATCAGGGTGCTACCTACGAGCAGTACTTC
CASSLDQGATYEQYF
>many|TRBV15|TRBJ2-1|16|TRBD2
TGTGCCACCAGCAGCCCGAGACAGCGGGACTACAATGAGCAGTTCTTC
CATSSPRQRDYNEQFF
>many|TRBV5-1|TRBJ2-7|13|NA
TGCGCCAGCAGCTTCGGGGACTTCTACGAGCAGTACTTC
CASSFGDFYEQYF